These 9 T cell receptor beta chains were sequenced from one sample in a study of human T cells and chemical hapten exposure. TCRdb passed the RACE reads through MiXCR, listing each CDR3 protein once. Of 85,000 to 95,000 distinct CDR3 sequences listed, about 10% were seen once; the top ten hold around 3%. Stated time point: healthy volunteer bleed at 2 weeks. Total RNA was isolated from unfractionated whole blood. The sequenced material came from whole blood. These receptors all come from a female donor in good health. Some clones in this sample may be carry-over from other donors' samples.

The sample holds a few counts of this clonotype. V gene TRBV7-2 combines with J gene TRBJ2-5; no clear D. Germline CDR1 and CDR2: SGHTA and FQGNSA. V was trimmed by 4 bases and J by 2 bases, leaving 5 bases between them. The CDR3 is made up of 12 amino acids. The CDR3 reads CASSSAQETQYF. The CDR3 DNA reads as TGTGCCAGCAGCTCAGCACAAGAGACCCAGTACTTC. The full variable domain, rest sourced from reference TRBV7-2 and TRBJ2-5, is GAGVSQSPSNKVTEKGKDVELRCDPISGHTALYWYRQSLGQGLEFLIYFQGNSAPDKSGLPSDRFSAERTGGSVSTLTIQRTQQEDSAVYLCASSSAQETQYFGPGTRLLVL.

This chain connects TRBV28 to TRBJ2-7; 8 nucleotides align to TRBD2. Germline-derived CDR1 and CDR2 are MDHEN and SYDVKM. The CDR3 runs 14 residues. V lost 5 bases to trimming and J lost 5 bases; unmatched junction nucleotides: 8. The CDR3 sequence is CASSPGTRYHEQYF. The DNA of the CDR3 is TGTGCCAGCAGTCCAGGGACTAGGTATCACGAGCAGTACTTC.

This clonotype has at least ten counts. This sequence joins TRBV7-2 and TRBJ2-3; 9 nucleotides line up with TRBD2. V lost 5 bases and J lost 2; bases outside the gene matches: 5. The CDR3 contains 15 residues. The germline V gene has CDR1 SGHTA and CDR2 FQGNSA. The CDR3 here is CASSPTSGYTDTQYF. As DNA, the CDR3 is TGTGCCAGCAGCCCAACTAGCGGGTACACAGATACGCAGTATTTT.

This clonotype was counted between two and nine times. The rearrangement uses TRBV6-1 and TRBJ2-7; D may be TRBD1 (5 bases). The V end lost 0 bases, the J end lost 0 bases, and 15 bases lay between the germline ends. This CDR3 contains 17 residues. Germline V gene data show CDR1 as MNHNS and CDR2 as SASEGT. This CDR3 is CASSEASSDIYSYEQYF. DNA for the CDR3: TGTGCCAGCAGTGAAGCCTCCTCGGACATTTACTCCTACGAGCAGTACTTC.

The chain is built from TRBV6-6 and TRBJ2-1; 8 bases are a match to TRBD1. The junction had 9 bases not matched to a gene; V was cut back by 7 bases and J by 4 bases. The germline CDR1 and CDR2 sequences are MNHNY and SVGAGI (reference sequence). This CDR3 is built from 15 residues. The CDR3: CASTRRDRSYNEQFF. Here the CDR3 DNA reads TGTGCCAGCACGCGACGGGACAGGAGTTACAATGAGCAGTTCTTC.

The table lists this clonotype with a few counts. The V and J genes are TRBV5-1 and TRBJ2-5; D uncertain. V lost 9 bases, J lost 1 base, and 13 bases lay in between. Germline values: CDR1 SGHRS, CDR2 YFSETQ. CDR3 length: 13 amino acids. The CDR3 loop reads CATKLQSQETQYF. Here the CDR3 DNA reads TGCGCCACCAAACTACAAAGCCAAGAGACCCAGTACTTC.

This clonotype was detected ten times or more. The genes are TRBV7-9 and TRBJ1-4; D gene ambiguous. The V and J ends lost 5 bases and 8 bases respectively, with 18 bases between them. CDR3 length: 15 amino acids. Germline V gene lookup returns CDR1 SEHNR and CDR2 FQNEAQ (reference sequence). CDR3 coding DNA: TGTGCCAGCAGCCTTGTCCTGGCAGCCGGGGAAAAACTGTTTTTT. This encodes CASSLVLAAGEKLFF.

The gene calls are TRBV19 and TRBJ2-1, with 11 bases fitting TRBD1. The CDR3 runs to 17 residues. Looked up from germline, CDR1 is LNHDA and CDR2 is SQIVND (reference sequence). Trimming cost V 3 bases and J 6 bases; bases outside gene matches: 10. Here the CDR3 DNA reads TGTGCCAGTAGTATCCGGGGACCCGGGACAGGGGGCAATGAGCAGTTCTTC. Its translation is CASSIRGPGTGGNEQFF.

The CDR3 DNA follows: TGCGCCAGCAGCTTGGGACTAGCGGGAGTCCCAGATACGCAGTATTTT. Amino acids: CASSLGLAGVPDTQYF. The chain carries TRBV5-1 and TRBJ2-3, with TRBD2 matching over 12 bases. The CDR3 sequence is 16 residues long. Germline values: CDR1 SGHRS, CDR2 YFSETQ. J gave up 4 bases and V 0 bases, and 3 bases lay outside the gene matches.